These 19 T cell receptor beta chains share one sample of origin, sequenced in a study of T-cell reconstitution after alpha-beta-depleted transplantation in children. The TCRbeta library incorporated unique molecular identifiers. One entry per CDR3 protein results from TCRdb running MiXCR on the PCR reads. The sample records over 200,000 distinct CDR3 sequences, approximately 10% being singletons. Sample: PBMCs, taken before TCRalphabeta/CD19-depleted stem cell transplant. Receptors were obtained from a child under two years old with acute myeloid leukemia, due to receive a stem cell transplant.

In this sample, this clonotype turned up a few times. At one boundary the junction diverges from the germline segment, which might be a read error. The chain couples TRBV3-1 to TRBJ2-5; 9 bases agree with TRBD2. The CDR3 runs to 17 residues. The germline V gene encodes CDR1 LGHDT and CDR2 YNNKEL (reference sequence). CDR3: CASCQGPTAGGEETQYF. CDR3 nucleotides: TGTGCCAGCTGCCAAGGGCCCACAGCGGGGGGAGAAGAGACCCAGTACTTC.

The sample holds many counts of this clonotype. The chain combines TRBV20-1 with TRBJ1-2; a weak D match, TRBD1 (6 bases). The germline V and J ends were trimmed by 3 bases and 4 bases, with 24 bases remaining between them. CDR1 is DFQATT and CDR2 is SNEGSKA in the germline V gene (reference sequence). The CDR3 totals 17 residues. DNA for the CDR3: TGCAGTGCTAGGCTTAGTGGGGGGCCTACTTGGCCCTATGGCTACACCTTC. Protein product: CSARLSGGPTWPYGYTF.

In its sample, this clonotype was seen a few times. CDR3 coding DNA: TGTGCCAGCAGCCTGATTTCGAGCGGGGGGCGTTATACGCAGTATTTT. Translating it yields CASSLISSGGRYTQYF. The chain employs TRBV28 and TRBJ2-3; 9 nucleotides align to TRBD2. With V trimmed by 6 bases and J by 7 bases, 14 bases remained unmatched. Germline V CDR1 and CDR2: MDHEN, SYDVKM. This CDR3 comprises 16 residues.

The rearrangement joins TRBV24-1 to TRBJ1-2; 11 bases are a match to TRBD1. This CDR3 comprises 15 residues. J lost 3 bases, V lost 7 bases, and 6 bases had no gene match. In germline, CDR1 is KGHDR, CDR2 SFDVKD. The CDR3: CATSGTGQGDYGYTF. The CDR3 DNA is TGTGCCACCAGCGGTACGGGACAGGGGGACTATGGCTACACCTTC.

This clonotype has ten or more counts. Mismatch with germline at one junction end may stem from a read error. The chain couples TRBV20-1 to TRBJ2-7, with a weak D call TRBD2 (6 bases). CDR1 is DFQATT, CDR2 SNEGSKA, per germline (reference sequence). There are 17 residues in the CDR3. CDR3 in amino acids: CCARWGSGWYDSYEQYF. The CDR3 DNA reads as TGCTGTGCTAGATGGGGTAGCGGATGGTATGACTCCTACGAGCAGTACTTC.

Ten or more counts support this clonotype. The rearrangement joins TRBV11-2 to TRBJ2-2; 8 bases align to TRBD2. V gave up 4 bases and J gave up 0 bases; unmatched junction bases: 7. CDR1 SGHAT and CDR2 FQNNGV come from the germline V gene. CDR3 length equals 17 residues. CDR3 sequence: CASSYIPGLANTGELFF. DNA of the CDR3: TGTGCCAGCAGCTACATCCCGGGACTAGCGAACACCGGGGAGCTGTTTTTT.

This clonotype came up many times. CDR3: CASSLNRGRPQETQYF. CDR3 bases: TGTGCCAGCAGCCTAAATCGCGGGAGACCACAAGAGACCCAGTACTTC. J is TRBJ2-5 and V is TRBV14; the match to TRBD2 covers 7 bases. The CDR3 loop spans 16 amino acids. V trimming: 4 bases; J trimming: 2 bases; junction bases outside the gene matches: 10. Germline lookup yields CDR1 SGHDN and CDR2 FVKESK.

In this sample, this clonotype turned up many times. The chain is built from TRBV27 and TRBJ1-5; D is unresolved. V lost 3 bases to trimming and J lost 7 bases, with 4 bases between them. Germline CDR1 is MNHEY and CDR2 is SMNVEV (reference sequence). The CDR3 extends over 11 amino acids. CDR3 residues: CASSFSQPQHF. DNA of the CDR3: TGTGCCAGCAGTTTCAGCCAGCCCCAGCATTTT.

This clonotype was observed many times. V is TRBV7-2 and J is TRBJ2-1; D is unclear. CDR3 length: 15 amino acids. Trimming shortened V by 1 base and J by 9 bases, and 16 bases separated the two germline ends. Germline assignment: CDR1 SGHTA and CDR2 FQGNSA. In DNA form, the CDR3 reads TGTGCCAGCAGCTTAGTCAGTGGAGAGTTCAGTGAGCAGTTCTTC. It yields the protein CASSLVSGEFSEQFF.

This clonotype was counted at least ten times. The chain uses TRBV5-1 and TRBJ1-2; D might be TRBD1 (5 bases). Germline V gene lookup returns CDR1 SGHRS and CDR2 YFSETQ. CDR3 size: 14 residues. V lost 5 bases and J lost 5, with 16 bases in between. The CDR3 DNA follows: TGCGCCAGCAGTCCCGCCGGGACGGGTTATGGCTACACCTTC. Translated: CASSPAGTGYGYTF.

In its sample, this clonotype was seen many times. The rearrangement uses TRBV4-1 and TRBJ2-1, with a possible D match to TRBD2 (6 bases). Trimming removed 0 bases from V and 6 bases from J, with 21 bases in between. Per germline, CDR1 MGHRA and CDR2 YSYEKL. The CDR3 sequence is 18 residues long. This CDR3 is CASSQEKWGGTSGNEQFF. The CDR3, as DNA: TGCGCCAGCAGCCAAGAAAAGTGGGGCGGGACGTCCGGCAATGAGCAGTTCTTC.

This clonotype was seen a handful of times. The chain joins TRBV2 to TRBJ1-2; possibly TRBD1 for D (6 bases). Trimming pared 6 bases from V and 4 bases from J, leaving 12 bases between. Looked up from germline, CDR1 is SNHLY and CDR2 is FYNNEI. The CDR3 covers 13 residues. In DNA, the CDR3 is TGTGCCAGCAGACAGGGCCCGGGCTATGGCTACACCTTC. Translated, it gives CASRQGPGYGYTF. The variable domain in full, with the rest retrieved from reference TRBV2 and TRBJ1-2, is EPEVTQTPSHQVTQMGQEVILRCVPISNHLYFYWYRQILGQKVEFLVSFYNNEISEKSEIFDDQFSVERPDGSNFTLKIRSTKLEDSAMYFCASRQGPGYGYTFGSGTRLTVV.

This clonotype has at least ten counts. This chain uses TRBV12-3 or TRBV12-4 with TRBJ1-4, with D unclear. The CDR3 extends over 14 amino acids. The V and J ends lost 6 bases and 8 bases respectively, with 16 bases between them. CDR3: CASSLNGREEKLFF. CDR3 bases: TGTGCCAGCAGCCTGAACGGGCGGGAAGAAAAACTGTTTTTT.

This clonotype was seen many times. The chain couples TRBV29-1 to TRBJ2-2; 7 bases are a match to TRBD1. The CDR3 is 14 residues long. Germline CDR1 SQVTM, CDR2 ANQGSEA. V gave up 6 bases and J gave up 1 base; unmatched junction bases: 5. CDR3 DNA: TGCAGCGTAGGTAGGACAGGGAACACCGGGGAGCTGTTTTTT. Translated: CSVGRTGNTGELFF.

This clonotype was seen repeatedly, ten times or more. This sequence joins TRBV20-1 and TRBJ1-5; D unresolved. CDR3 length equals 14 residues. The V end was cut by 0 bases, the J end by 4 bases, with 10 bases between. Germline V gives CDR1 DFQATT, CDR2 SNEGSKA (reference sequence). CDR3 sequence (DNA): TGCAGTGCTAGAGAAGGCCCAGGTAATCAGCCCCAGCATTTT. This translates into CSAREGPGNQPQHF.

This clonotype has ten or more counts. J is TRBJ1-6 and V is TRBV5-1, with 9 positions matching TRBD1. Per the germline V gene, CDR1 is SGHRS and CDR2 is YFSETQ. The CDR3 has 13 amino acids. V was pared by 7 bases and J by 9 bases, with 5 bases of the junction left unmatched. In nucleotides, the CDR3 is TGCGCCAGCGGGGGACAGGGAGGTTCACCCCTCCACTTT. This codes for CASGGQGGSPLHF.

This clonotype showed up just a few times. The V and J genes are TRBV5-1 and TRBJ1-1, with unresolved D. CDR1 is SGHRS and CDR2 is YFSETQ in the germline V gene. The CDR3 extends over 16 amino acids. Trimming took off 2 bases at V and 1 base at J, with 15 bases between the two ends. The CDR3 DNA is TGCGCCAGCAGCTTATCAGAGTGGACGGAGAACACTGAAGCTTTCTTT. Protein: CASSLSEWTENTEAFF.

This clonotype was seen repeatedly, ten times or more. The rearrangement links TRBV5-1 to TRBJ2-3; D perhaps matches TRBD1 (6 bases). V gave up 2 bases and J gave up 2 bases, with 9 bases separating them. The V gene's germline CDR1 is SGHRS and CDR2 YFSETQ. This CDR3 comprises 14 residues. This CDR3 is CASSFRDTTDTQYF. In nucleotides, the CDR3 is TGCGCCAGCAGCTTCAGGGACACCACAGATACGCAGTATTTT.

Comment on this clonotype: At one end the junction does not follow the germline gene, possibly because of a read error. The chain has TRBV7-3 and TRBJ1-2; 7 bases match TRBD1. The CDR3 is 15 amino acids. Germline assignment: CDR1 SGHTA and CDR2 FQGTGA. CDR3: CASCLKVGQAYGYTF. CDR3 in DNA: TGTGCCAGCTGCTTAAAGGTCGGACAGGCGTATGGCTACACCTTC.